This T cell receptor beta chain was found in a study of T cell repertoires in cytomegalovirus infection. Study-level information: Public TCR beta signatures were indicative of both CMV infection and a matching HLA type. Findings and limits, study-wide: Pooled public TCR beta family frequency picked out CMV carriers with the relevant HLA. HLA-C-restricted CMV-specific TCR beta clonotypes were dominant in the ex vivo response.

Remarks on this clonotype: The antigen is unknown.

TCRdb independently ran MiXCR on the reads; one entry per CDR3 protein. The table has hundreds of thousands of distinct CDR3 sequences, 24% seen once. Sequencing input: CD8+ T cells from PBMCs. This receptor was obtained from a human donor in good health (CMV status not recorded). Some clones in this sample may be carry-over from other donors' samples.

The CDR3 coding sequence is TGTGCCAGCAGTTGGGACAGCATAAGATACGAGCAGTACTTC. Its protein product is CASSWDSIRYEQYF. This chain uses TRBV28 with TRBJ2-7; 7 bases agree with TRBD1. Losses at the gene ends were 4 bases for V and 4 bases for J; bases not matched to a gene: 7. Germline lookup yields CDR1 MDHEN and CDR2 SYDVKM. The CDR3 runs 14 residues.